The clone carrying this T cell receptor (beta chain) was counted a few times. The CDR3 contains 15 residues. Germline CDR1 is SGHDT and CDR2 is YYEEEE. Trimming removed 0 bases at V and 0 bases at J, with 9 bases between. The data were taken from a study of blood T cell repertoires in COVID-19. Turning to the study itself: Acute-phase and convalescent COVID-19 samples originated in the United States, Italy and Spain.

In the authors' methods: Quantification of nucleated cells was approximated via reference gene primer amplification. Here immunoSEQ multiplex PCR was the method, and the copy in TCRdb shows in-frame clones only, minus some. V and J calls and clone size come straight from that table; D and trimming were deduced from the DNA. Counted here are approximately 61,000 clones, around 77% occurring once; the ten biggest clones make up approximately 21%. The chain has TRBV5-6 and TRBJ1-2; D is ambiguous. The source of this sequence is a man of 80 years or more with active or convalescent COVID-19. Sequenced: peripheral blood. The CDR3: CASSLAGRTNYGYTF. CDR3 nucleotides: TGTGCCAGCAGCTTGGCTGGCCGAACTAACTATGGCTACACCTTC.